The entry that follows covers one TCR beta chain sequence. The data belong to a study of blood T cell repertoires in COVID-19. Study background: Samples taken during acute and convalescent COVID-19 were collected in the United States, Italy and Spain. The analysed material was cDNA or gDNA that came from T cells, B-cell-depleted T cells, or PBMCs.

V shed 5 bases, J shed 6 bases, and the junction held 14 bases outside the gene matches. The CDR3 is 15 amino acids. CDR1 is GTSNPN and CDR2 is SVGIG in the germline V gene (reference sequence). Under the authors' procedure: Estimation of nucleated cell counts was performed using reference gene primer amplification. The repertoire was sequenced with immunoSEQ multiplex PCR; TCRdb's copy has only in-frame clones and lacks some. D and trimming were read from the DNA, whereas the V and J calls and clone size are those reported in that table. The table includes around 620,000 clones, about 87% detected once.

J is TRBJ1-2 and V is TRBV30, with 8 positions matching TRBD1. Sequenced: peripheral blood. The TCR originated in a woman between 18 and 29 years old with acute or convalescent COVID-19. The CDR3 DNA sequence: TGTGCCTGGGCACCTTCGGGACAGGAATGGGATGGCTACACCTTC. It yields the protein CAWAPSGQEWDGYTF. Complete variable domain (other parts from reference TRBV30 and TRBJ1-2): SQTIHQWPATLVQPVGSPLSLECTVEGTSNPNLYWYRQAAGRGLQLLFYSVGIGQISSEVPQNLSASRPQDRQFILSSKKLLLSDSGFYLCAWAPSGQEWDGYTFGSGTRLTVV.